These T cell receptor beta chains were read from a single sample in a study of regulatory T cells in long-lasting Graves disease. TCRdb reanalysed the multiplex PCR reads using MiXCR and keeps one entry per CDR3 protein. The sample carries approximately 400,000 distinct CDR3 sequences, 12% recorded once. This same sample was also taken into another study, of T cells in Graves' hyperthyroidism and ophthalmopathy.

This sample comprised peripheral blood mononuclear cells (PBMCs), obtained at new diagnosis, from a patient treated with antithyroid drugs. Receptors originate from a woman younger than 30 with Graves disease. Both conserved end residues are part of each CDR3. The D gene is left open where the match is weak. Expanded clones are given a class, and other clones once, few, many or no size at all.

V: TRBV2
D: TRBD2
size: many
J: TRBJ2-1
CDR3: CASAGLAGGEQFF
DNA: TGTGCCAGTGCGGGACTAGCGGGAGGGGAGCAGTTCTTC

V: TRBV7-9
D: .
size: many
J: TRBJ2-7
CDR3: CASSSLMTSYEQYF
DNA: TGTGCCAGCAGCTCTCTGATGACCTCCTACGAGCAGTACTTC

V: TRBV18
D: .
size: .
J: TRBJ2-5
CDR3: CASSLQLRETQYF
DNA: TGTGCCAGCTCACTCCAGCTGCGAGAGACCCAGTACTTC

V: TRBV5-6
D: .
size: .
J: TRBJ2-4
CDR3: CASSLRVPSGRKFF
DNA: TGTGCCAGCAGCTTGAGGGTTCCCTCCGGCAGAAAGTTCTTC

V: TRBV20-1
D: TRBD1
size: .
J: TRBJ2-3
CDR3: CSAGERDRGTDTQYF
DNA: TGCAGTGCCGGCGAACGGGACAGGGGAACAGATACGCAGTATTTT

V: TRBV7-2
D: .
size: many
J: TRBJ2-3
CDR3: CASSPDSSTDTQYF
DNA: TGTGCCAGCAGTCCGGACAGCAGCACAGATACGCAGTATTTT

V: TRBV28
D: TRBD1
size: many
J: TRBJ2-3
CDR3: CASSLPGQSTDTQYF
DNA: TGTGCCAGCAGTCTACCGGGACAGAGCACAGATACGCAGTATTTT

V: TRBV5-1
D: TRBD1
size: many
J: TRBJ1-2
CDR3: CASSKQGDQRSGYTF
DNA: TGCGCCAGCAGCAAACAGGGGGACCAACGTAGTGGCTACACCTTC

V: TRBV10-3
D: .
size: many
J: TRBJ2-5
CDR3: CAISIQATQETQYF
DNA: TGTGCCATCAGTATTCAGGCGACTCAAGAGACCCAGTACTTC

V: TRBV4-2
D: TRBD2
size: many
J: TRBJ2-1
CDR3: CASSQEGFGGGPLHEQFF
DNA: TGTGCCAGCAGCCAAGAGGGATTCGGGGGGGGGCCCCTTCATGAGCAGTTCTTC

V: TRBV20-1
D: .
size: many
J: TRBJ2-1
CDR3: CSATARSGANEQFF
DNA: TGCAGTGCTACGGCTAGATCCGGAGCAAATGAGCAGTTCTTC

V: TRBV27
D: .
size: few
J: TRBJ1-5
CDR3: CASRMEGNYGNQPQHF
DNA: TGTGCCAGCAGAATGGAGGGGAACTATGGCAATCAGCCCCAGCATTTT

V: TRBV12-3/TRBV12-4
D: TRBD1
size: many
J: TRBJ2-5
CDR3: CASSGRDRGLETQYF
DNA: TGTGCCAGCAGCGGACGGGACAGGGGGCTAGAGACCCAGTACTTC

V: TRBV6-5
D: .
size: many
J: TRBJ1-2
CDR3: CASSYSWTEDGYTF
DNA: TGTGCCAGCAGTTACAGCTGGACGGAGGATGGCTACACCTTC

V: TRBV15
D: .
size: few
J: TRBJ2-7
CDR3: CATSRDVGDGYEQYF
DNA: TGTGCCACCAGCAGAGATGTCGGAGACGGCTACGAGCAGTACTTC

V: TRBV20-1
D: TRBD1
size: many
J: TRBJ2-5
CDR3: CSAPPVTGGRGETQYF
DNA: TGCAGTGCTCCCCCCGTGACAGGGGGCAGGGGAGAGACCCAGTACTTC

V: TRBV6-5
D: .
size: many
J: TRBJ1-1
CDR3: CASSFPGTSKGGAFF
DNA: TGTGCCAGCAGTTTTCCCGGGACATCAAAAGGGGGAGCTTTCTTT

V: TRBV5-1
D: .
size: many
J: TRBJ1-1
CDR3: CASRTDTGWGNTEAFF
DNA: TGCGCCAGCCGAACTGATACAGGGTGGGGGAACACTGAAGCTTTCTTT

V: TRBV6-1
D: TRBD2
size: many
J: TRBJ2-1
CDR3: CASDSGSYNEQFF
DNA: TGTGCCAGCGACAGCGGGAGCTACAATGAGCAGTTCTTC

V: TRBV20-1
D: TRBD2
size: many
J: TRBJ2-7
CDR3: CSTNHGTRGYEQYF
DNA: TGCAGTACCAACCACGGGACTAGGGGCTACGAGCAGTACTTC

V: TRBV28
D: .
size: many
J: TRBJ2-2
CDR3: CASSLLPGQGKNTGELFF
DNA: TGTGCCAGCAGTCTCCTCCCGGGTCAGGGGAAAAACACCGGGGAGCTGTTTTTT

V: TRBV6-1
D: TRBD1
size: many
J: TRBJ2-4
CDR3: CASMEQGETENIQYF
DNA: TGTGCCAGCATGGAACAGGGGGAGACGGAAAACATTCAGTACTTC

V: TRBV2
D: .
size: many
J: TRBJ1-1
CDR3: CASSADIGSSTEAFF
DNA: TGTGCCAGCAGTGCCGACATAGGGTCTAGCACTGAAGCTTTCTTT

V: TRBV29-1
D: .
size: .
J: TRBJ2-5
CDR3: CSVRQGEETQYF
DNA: TGCAGCGTTCGGCAGGGTGAAGAGACCCAGTACTTC

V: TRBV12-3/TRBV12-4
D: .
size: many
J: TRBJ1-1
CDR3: CASTLGVYTEAFF
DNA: TGTGCCAGCACTTTGGGGGTTTACACTGAAGCTTTCTTT

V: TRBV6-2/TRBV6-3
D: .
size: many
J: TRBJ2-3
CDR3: CASSENQGLTVYF
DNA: TGTGCCAGCAGTGAAAACCAGGGACTCACGGTCTATTTT

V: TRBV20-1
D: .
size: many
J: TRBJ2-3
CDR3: CSARGVRTDTQYF
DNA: TGCAGTGCTAGAGGGGTCCGCACAGATACGCAGTATTTT

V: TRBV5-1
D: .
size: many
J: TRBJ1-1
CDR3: CASSLVPRPNTEAFF
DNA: TGCGCCAGCAGCTTGGTTCCCAGACCGAACACTGAAGCTTTCTTT

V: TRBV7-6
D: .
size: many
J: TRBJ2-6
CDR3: CASSLVDRLLSGANVLTF
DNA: TGTGCCAGCAGCTTAGTTGACAGGTTGCTCTCTGGGGCCAACGTCCTGACTTTC

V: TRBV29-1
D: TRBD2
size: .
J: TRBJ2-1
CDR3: CSVGPGTGRLAGRSEQFF
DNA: TGCAGCGTTGGGCCCGGGACAGGGCGACTAGCGGGAAGGAGTGAGCAGTTCTTC

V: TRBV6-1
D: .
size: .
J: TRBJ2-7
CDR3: CASSVDRGSPAYEQYF
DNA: TGTGCCAGCAGTGTTGATAGAGGGTCCCCTGCCTACGAGCAGTACTTC

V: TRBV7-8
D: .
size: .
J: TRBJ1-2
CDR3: CASSPRTVTNYGYTF
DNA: TGTGCCAGCAGCCCCCGGACAGTAACTAACTATGGCTACACCTTC

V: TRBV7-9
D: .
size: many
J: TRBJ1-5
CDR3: CASSLSSSQPQHF
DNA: TGTGCCAGCAGCTTATCCTCGAGTCAGCCCCAGCATTTT

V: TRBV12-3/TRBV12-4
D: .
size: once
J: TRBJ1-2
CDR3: CASQLSGVKLYTF
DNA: TGTGCCAGCCAACTGAGCGGTGTTAAGCTCTACACCTTC

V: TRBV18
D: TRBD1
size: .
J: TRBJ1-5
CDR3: CASSPSQGNQPQHF
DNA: TGTGCCAGCTCACCTTCACAGGGGAATCAGCCCCAGCATTTT

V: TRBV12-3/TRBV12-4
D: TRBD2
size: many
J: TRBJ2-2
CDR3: CASSLAASGRAGTGELFF
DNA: TGTGCCAGCAGTTTAGCGGCTAGCGGGAGGGCCGGCACCGGGGAGCTGTTTTTT

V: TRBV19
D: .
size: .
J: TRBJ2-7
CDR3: CASSARFPLRDSEQYF
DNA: TGTGCCAGTAGTGCCAGATTCCCCCTTCGCGATAGTGAGCAGTACTTC

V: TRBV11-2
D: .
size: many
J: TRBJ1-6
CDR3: CASSLDLYSPYTLHF
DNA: TGTGCCAGCAGCTTAGATCTGTACAGCCCCTACACCCTCCACTTT

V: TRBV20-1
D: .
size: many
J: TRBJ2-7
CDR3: CSASGYRIGRRSYEQYF
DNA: TGCAGTGCTAGTGGTTATCGGATAGGGAGGAGGTCCTACGAGCAGTACTTC